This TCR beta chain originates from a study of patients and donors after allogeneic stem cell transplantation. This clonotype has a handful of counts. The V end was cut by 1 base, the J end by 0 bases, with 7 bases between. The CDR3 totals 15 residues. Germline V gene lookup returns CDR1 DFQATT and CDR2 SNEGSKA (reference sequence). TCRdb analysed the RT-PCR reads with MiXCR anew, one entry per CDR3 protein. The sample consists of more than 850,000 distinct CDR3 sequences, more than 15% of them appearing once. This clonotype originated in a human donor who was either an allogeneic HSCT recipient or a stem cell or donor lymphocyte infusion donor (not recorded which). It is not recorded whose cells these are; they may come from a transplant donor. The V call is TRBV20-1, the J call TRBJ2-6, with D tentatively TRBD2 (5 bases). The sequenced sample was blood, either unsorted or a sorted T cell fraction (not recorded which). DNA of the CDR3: TGCAGTGCTAGAGGGGAGCTCTCTGGGGCCAACGTCCTGACTTTC. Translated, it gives CSARGELSGANVLTF.